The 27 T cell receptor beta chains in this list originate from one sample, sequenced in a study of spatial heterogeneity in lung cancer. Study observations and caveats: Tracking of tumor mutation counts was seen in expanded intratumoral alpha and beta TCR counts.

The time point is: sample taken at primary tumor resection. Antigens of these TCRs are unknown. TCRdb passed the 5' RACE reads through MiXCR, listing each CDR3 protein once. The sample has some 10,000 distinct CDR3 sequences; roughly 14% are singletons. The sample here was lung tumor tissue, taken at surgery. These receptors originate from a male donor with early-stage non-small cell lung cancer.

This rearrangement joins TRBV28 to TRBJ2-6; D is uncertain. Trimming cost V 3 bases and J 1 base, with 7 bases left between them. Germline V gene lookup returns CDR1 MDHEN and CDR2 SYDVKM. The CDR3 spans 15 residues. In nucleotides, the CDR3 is TGTGCCAGCAGTTTTATTGGGTCTGGGGCCAACGTCCTGACTTTC. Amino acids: CASSFIGSGANVLTF.

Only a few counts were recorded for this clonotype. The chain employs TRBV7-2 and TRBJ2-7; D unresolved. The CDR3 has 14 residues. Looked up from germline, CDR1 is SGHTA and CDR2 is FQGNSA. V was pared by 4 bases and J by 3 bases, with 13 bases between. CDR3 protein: CASSSQWGSYEQYF. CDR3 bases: TGTGCCAGCAGCTCCCAGTGGGGTAGCTACGAGCAGTACTTC.

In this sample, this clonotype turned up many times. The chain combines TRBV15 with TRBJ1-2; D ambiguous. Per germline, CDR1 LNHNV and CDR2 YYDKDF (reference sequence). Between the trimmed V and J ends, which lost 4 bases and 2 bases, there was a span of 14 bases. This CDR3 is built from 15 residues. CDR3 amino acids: CATSMLDSTNYGYTF. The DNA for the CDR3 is TGTGCCACCAGCATGCTGGACTCGACGAACTATGGCTACACCTTC.

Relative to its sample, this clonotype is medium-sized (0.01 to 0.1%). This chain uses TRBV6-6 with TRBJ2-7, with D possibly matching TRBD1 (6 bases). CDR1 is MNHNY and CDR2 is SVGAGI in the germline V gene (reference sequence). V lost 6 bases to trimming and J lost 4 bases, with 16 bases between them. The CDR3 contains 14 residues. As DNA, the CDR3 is TGTGCCAGCAGGGAAACAGGGTCTGTTTACGAGCAGTACTTC. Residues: CASRETGSVYEQYF.

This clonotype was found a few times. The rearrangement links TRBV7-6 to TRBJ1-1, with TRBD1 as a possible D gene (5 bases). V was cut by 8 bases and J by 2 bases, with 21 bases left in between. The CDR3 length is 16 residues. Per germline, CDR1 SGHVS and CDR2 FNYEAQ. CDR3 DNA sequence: TGTGCCAGCTCTGCTTTTTCCGGGACGACAAACACTGAAGCTTTCTTT. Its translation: CASSAFSGTTNTEAFF.

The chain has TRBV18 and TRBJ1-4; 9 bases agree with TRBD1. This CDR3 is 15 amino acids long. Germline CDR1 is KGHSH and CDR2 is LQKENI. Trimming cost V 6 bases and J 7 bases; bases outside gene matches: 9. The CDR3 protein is CASSPRTGDGEKLFF. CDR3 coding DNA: TGTGCCAGCTCGCCAAGGACAGGGGACGGTGAAAAACTGTTTTTT.

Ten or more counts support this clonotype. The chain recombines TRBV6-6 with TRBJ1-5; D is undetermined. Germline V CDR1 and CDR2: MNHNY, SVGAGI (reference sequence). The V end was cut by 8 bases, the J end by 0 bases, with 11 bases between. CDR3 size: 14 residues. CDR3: CASRELYSNQPQHF. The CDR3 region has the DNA TGTGCCAGCCGAGAACTTTATAGCAATCAGCCCCAGCATTTT.

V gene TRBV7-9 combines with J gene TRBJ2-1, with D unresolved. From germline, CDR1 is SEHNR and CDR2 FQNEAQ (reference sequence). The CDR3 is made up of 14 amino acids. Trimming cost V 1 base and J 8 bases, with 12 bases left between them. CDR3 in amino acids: CASSLDQMGDEQFF. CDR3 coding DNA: TGTGCCAGCAGCTTAGACCAGATGGGCGATGAGCAGTTCTTC.

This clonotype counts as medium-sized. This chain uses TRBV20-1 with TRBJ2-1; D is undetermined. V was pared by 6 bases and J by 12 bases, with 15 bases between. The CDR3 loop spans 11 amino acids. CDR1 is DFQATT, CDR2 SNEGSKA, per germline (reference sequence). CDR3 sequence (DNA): TGCAGTGCCCCTTTTGGGCCTCTGCAGTTCTTC. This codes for CSAPFGPLQFF.

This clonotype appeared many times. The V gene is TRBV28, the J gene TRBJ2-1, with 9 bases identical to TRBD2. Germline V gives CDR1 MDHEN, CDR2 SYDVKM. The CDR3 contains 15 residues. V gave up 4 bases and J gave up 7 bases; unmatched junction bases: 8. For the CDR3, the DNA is TGTGCCAGCAGTTCCTCAGCGGGAGGATCAAATGAGCAGTTCTTC. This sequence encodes CASSSSAGGSNEQFF.

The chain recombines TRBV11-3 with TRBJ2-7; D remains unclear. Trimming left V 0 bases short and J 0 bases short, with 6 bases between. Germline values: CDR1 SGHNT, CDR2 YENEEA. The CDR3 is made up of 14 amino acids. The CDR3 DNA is TGTGCCAGCAGCTTAGACAGGTACTCCTACGAGCAGTACTTC. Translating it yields CASSLDRYSYEQYF.

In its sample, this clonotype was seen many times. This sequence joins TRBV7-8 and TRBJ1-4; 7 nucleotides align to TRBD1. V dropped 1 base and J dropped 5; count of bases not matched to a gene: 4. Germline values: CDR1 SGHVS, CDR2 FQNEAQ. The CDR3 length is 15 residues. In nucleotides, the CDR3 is TGTGCCAGCAGCTTAGGACAGGGAGGAAATGAAAAACTGTTTTTT. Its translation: CASSLGQGGNEKLFF. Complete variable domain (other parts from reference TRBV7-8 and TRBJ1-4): GAGVSQSPRYKVAKRGQDVALRCDPISGHVSLFWYQQALGQGPEFLTYFQNEAQLDKSGLPSDRFFAERPEGSVSTLKIQRTQQEDSAVYLCASSLGQGGNEKLFFGSGTQLSVL.

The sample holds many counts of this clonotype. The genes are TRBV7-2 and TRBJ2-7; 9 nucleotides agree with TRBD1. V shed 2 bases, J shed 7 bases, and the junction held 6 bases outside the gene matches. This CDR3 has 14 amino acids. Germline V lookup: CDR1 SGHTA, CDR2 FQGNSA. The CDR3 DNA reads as TGTGCCAGCAGCTTATCACAGGGGGCTCGGGAGCAGTACTTC. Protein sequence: CASSLSQGAREQYF.

The CDR3 reads CASSYRDSGRRRAGGHNEQFF. In DNA form, the CDR3 reads TGTGCCAGCAGTTACCGCGATTCGGGGCGGAGGAGAGCGGGAGGCCACAATGAGCAGTTCTTC. This chain joins TRBV6-5 and TRBJ2-1; 9 bases map to TRBD2. The CDR3 covers 21 residues. Per germline, CDR1 MNHEY and CDR2 SVGAGI. V gave up 2 bases and J gave up 5 bases; unmatched junction bases: 22.

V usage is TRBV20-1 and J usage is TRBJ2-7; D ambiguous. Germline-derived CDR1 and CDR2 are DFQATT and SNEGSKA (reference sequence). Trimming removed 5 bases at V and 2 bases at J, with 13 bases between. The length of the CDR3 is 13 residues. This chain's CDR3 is CSAGPGTAYEQYF. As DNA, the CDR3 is TGCAGTGCTGGACCCGGAACCGCCTACGAGCAGTACTTC.

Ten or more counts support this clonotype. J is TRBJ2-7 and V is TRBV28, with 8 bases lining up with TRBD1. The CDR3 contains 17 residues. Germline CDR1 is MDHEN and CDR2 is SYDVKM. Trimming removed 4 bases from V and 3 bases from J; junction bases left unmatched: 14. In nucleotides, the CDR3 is TGTGCCAGCAGTTATGCACTGTCCAGGGGGCGAGTCTACGAGCAGTACTTC. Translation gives CASSYALSRGRVYEQYF.

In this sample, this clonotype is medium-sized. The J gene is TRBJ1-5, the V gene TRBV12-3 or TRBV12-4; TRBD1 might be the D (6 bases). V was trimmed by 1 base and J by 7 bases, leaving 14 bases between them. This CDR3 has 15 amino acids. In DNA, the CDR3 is TGTGCCAGCAGTTTAGATCTGGCAGGGGCCCAGCCCCAGCATTTT. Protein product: CASSLDLAGAQPQHF.

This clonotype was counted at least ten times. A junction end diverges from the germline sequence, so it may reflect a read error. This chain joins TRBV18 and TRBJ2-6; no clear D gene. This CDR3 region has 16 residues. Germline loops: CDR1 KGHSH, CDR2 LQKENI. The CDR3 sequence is CASSPNSASGTNVLTF. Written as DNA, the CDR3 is TGTGCCAGCTCACCTAACAGCGCCTCTGGGACCAACGTCCTGACTTTC. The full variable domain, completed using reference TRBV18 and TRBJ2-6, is NAGVMQNPRHLVRRRGQEARLRCSPMKGHSHVYWYRQLPEEGLKFMVYLQKENIIDESGMPKERFSAEFPKEGPSILRIQQVVRGDSAAYFCASSPNSASGTNVLTFGAGSRLTVL.

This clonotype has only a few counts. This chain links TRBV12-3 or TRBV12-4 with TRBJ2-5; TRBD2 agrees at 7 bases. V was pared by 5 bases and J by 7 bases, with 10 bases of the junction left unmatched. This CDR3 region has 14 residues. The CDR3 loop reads CASSTTQTGGTQYF. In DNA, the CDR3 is TGTGCCAGCAGTACCACCCAGACGGGGGGGACCCAGTACTTC.

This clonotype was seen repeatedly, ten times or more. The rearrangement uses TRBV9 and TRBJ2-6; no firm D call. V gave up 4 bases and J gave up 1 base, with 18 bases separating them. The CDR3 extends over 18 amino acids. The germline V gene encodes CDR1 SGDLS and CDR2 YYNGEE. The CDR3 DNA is TGTGCCAGCAGCTCCAAAATCCGGGTCACATCTGGGGCCAACGTCCTGACTTTC. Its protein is CASSSKIRVTSGANVLTF.

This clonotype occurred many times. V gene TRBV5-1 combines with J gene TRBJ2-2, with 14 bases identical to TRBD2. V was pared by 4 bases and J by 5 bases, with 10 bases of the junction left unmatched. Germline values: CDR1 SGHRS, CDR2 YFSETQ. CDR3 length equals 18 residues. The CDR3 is CASSPGLAGVPGTGELFF. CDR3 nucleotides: TGCGCCAGCAGCCCGGGACTAGCGGGAGTACCTGGTACCGGGGAGCTGTTTTTT.

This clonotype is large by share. The chain's CDR3 is CASSSLYRGQFF. CDR3 DNA sequence: TGTGCCAGCAGTTCGCTGTACCGGGGGCAGTTCTTC. This chain joins TRBV12-3 or TRBV12-4 and TRBJ2-1; possible D gene TRBD2, 5 bases. The CDR3 consists of 12 residues. V lost 4 bases, J lost 12 bases, and 13 bases lay in between.

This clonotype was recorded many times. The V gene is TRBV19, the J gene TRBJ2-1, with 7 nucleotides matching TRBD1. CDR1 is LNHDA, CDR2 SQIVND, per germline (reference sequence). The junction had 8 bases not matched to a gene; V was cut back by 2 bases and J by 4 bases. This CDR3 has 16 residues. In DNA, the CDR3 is TGTGCCAGTAGTATAAAGACAGGGTTAGGTTACAATGAGCAGTTCTTC. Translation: CASSIKTGLGYNEQFF.

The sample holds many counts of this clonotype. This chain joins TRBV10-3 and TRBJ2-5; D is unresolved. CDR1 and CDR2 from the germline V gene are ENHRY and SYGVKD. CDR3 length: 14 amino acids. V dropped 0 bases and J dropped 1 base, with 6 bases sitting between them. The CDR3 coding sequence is TGTGCCATCAGTGAGTCCCGGTTCCAAGAGACCCAGTACTTC. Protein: CAISESRFQETQYF.

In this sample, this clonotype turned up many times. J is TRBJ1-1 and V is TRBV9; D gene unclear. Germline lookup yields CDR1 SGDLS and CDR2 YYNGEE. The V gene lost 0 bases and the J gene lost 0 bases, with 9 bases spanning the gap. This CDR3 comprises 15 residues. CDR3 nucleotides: TGTGCCAGCAGCGTAGACCCGGGCCTGAACACTGAAGCTTTCTTT. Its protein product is CASSVDPGLNTEAFF.

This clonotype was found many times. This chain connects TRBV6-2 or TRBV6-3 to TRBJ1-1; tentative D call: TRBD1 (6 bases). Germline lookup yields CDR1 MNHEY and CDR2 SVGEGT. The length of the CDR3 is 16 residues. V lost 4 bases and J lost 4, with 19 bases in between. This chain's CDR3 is CASSSNLGARGTEAFF. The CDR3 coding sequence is TGTGCCAGCAGTTCAAACCTCGGAGCCAGGGGCACTGAAGCTTTCTTT.

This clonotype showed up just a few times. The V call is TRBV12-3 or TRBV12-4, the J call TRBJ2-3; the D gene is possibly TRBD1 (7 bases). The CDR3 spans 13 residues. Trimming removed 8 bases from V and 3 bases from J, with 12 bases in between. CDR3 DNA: TGTGCCAGCGAGGAGGGGGCGACAGATACGCAGTATTTT. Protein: CASEEGATDTQYF.